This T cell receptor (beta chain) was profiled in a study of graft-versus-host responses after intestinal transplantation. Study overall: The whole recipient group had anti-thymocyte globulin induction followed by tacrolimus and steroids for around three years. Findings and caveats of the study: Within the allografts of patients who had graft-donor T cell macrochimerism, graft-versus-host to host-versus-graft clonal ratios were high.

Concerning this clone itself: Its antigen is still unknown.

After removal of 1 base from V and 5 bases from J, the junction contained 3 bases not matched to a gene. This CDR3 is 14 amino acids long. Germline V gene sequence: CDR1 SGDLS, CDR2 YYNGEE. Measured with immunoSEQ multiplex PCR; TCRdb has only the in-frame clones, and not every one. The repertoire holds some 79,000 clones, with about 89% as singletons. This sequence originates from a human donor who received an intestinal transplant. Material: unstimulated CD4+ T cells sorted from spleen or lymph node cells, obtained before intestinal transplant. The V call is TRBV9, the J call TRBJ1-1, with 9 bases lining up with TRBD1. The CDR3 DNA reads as TGTGCCAGCAGCGTATTGGACAGGGGAACTGAAGCTTTCTTT. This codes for CASSVLDRGTEAFF.